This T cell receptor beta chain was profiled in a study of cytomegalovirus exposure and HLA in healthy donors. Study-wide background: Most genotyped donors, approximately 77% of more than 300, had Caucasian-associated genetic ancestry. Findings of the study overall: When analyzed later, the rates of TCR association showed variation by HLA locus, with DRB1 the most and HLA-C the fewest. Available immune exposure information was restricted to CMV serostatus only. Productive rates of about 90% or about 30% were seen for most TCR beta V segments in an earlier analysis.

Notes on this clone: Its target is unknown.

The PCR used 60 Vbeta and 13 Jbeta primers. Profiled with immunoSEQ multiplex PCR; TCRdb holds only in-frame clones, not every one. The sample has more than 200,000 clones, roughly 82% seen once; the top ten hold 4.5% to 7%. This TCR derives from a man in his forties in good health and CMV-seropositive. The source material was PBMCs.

The CDR3 protein is CASKLSPLHF. In DNA form, the CDR3 reads TGCGCCAGCAAGCTTTCACCCCTCCACTTT. The chain couples TRBV23-1 to TRBJ1-6, with D hard to call. TRBV23-1 is an open reading frame whose function is uncertain. This CDR3 comprises 10 residues. V lost 7 bases to trimming and J lost 9 bases, with 4 bases between them.